This T cell receptor (beta chain) was identified in a study of OX40 agonist ivuxolimab in advanced cancers. Germline V lookup: CDR1 SGHRS, CDR2 YFSETQ. This CDR3 region has 15 residues. V gave up 0 bases and J gave up 6 bases; unmatched junction bases: 6. Drawing of blood for sampling happened at baseline, at cycle 4 day 1, and at cycle 7 day 1. Produced via immunoSEQ multiplex PCR; TCRdb's table is partial and in-frame only. The sample has about 75,000 clones; just over 85% are singletons. The sequence derives from an adult with an advanced solid tumor such as melanoma, head and neck, liver or kidney cancer. The chain has TRBV5-1 and TRBJ1-2, with TRBD1 identical over 9 bases. The material was CD4+ or CD8+ T cells sorted from blood, obtained in a trial of the OX40 agonist ivuxolimab. CDR3 sequence (DNA): TGCGCCAGCAGCTTGGACGGGACAGGGAGTAATGGCTACACCTTC. Its protein is CASSLDGTGSNGYTF.